One T cell receptor (beta chain) is described in this entry. Cyclophosphamide on days +3 and +4 followed busulfan-fludarabine conditioning and a marrow graft. The CDR3 totals 18 residues. The V and J ends lost 3 bases and 7 bases, in that order; junction bases with no gene match: 12. Per germline, CDR1 SGHTA and CDR2 FQGNSA. The sample originates from a study of T cells after posttransplantation cyclophosphamide. The protocol was immunoSEQ multiplex PCR, while the TCRdb copy is restricted to in-frame clones and leaves out a portion. The sample lists tens of thousands of clones; 80% to 95% were seen once.

The chain carries TRBV7-2 and TRBJ1-4, with 12 bases lining up with TRBD1. The sample in question was PBMCs, obtained around 63 days after allogeneic stem cell transplant with posttransplant cyclophosphamide. This receptor was obtained from a male patient aged 55 to 69 who received an allogeneic stem cell transplant from a related donor and was CMV-positive. The graft donor may be the source of some T cells. The chain's CDR3 is CASSFRDRGPLASEKLFF. The CDR3 bases are TGTGCCAGCAGCTTCCGGGACAGGGGGCCACTGGCAAGTGAAAAACTGTTTTTT.